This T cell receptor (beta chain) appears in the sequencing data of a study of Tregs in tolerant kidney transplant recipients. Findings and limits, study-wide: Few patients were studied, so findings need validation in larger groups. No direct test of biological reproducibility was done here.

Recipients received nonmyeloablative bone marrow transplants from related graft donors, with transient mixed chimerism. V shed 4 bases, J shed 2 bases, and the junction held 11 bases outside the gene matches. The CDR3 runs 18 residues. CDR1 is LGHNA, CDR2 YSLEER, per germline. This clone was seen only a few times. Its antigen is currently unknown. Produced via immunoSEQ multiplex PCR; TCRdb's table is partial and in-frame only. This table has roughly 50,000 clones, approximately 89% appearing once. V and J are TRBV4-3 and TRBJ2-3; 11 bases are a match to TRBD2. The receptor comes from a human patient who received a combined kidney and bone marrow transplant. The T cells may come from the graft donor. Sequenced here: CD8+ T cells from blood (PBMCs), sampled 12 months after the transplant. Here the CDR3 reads CASSPGTSGDRATDTQYF. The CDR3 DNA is TGCGCCAGCAGCCCCGGGACTAGCGGAGATCGGGCCACAGATACGCAGTATTTT.